The T cell receptor (beta chain) described here comes from a study of blood T cell repertoires in COVID-19. Study as a whole: Samples of COVID-19 (acute and convalescent) were obtained from the United States, Italy and Spain. PBMCs, B-cell-depleted T cells, or T cells provided the cDNA or gDNA that made up the material.

There are a few counts of this clone. Study processing details: By means of reference gene primer amplification, nucleated cell counts were estimated. Produced via immunoSEQ multiplex PCR; TCRdb's table is partial and in-frame only. Clone size and the V and J calls come from that table; the DNA yielded D and trimming. The sample comprises about 80,000 clones, roughly 89% of which are singletons, and about 4.3% rests with the top ten. In germline, CDR1 is KGHDR, CDR2 SFDVKD. The CDR3 runs to 13 residues. V lost 8 bases and J 9 bases, leaving 16 bases between the germline ends. Material for sequencing was peripheral blood. The chain joins TRBV24-1 to TRBJ2-1, with D possibly being TRBD1 (5 bases). The sequence derives from a woman over 75 with active or convalescent COVID-19. This CDR3 reads CATKQATLSEQFF. CDR3 nucleotide sequence: TGTGCCACCAAACAGGCGACCCTCAGTGAGCAGTTCTTC.